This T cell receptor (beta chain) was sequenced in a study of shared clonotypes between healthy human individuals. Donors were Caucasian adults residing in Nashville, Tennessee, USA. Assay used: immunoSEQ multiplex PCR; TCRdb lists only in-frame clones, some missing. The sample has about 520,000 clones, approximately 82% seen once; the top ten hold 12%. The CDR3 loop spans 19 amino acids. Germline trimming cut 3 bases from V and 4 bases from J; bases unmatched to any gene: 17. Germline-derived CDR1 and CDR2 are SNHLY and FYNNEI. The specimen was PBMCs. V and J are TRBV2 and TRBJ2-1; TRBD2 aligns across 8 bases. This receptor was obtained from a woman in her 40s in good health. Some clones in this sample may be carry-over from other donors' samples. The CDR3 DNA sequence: TGTGCCAGCAGTGATGGAGCGGGGGATTGGGTTTGGGTTTACAATGAGCAGTTCTTC. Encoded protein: CASSDGAGDWVWVYNEQFF.